This T cell receptor (beta chain) was identified during a study of blood T cell repertoires in COVID-19. Participant reports of clinical history set cohort assignment. Resolution of symptoms, clearance, or two negative PCRs was present in recovered Cohort 3 donors. Authors' methods: Amplifying reference gene primers gave estimates of nucleated cell counts. The assay was immunoSEQ multiplex PCR, and TCRdb's table has in-frame clones only and misses some. V, J and clone size are taken as reported in that table, and D and trimming were inferred from the DNA itself. This sample has roughly 150,000 clones, with around 80% found just once. Material: PBMCs or T cells enriched from blood (not recorded which). The TCR originated in a woman between 45 and 65 years old who had recovered from COVID-19.

The CDR3 region is CASSQNTGLFRYEQYF. In DNA form, the CDR3 reads TGTGCCAGCAGCCAAAACACAGGGCTGTTTCGCTACGAGCAGTACTTC. The rearrangement joins TRBV27 to TRBJ2-7; the D gene is possibly TRBD1 (6 bases). V was trimmed by 6 bases and J by 3 bases, leaving 21 bases between them. Looked up from germline, CDR1 is MNHEY and CDR2 is SMNVEV (reference sequence). This CDR3 region has 16 residues.